The 23 T cell receptor beta chains reported below all come from one sample, sequenced in a study of regulatory T cells in long-lasting Graves disease. In building TCR beta libraries, iRepertoire HTBI primers were used together with Arm-PCR of CDR3 regions. MiXCR was run by TCRdb on the multiplex PCR reads, yielding one entry per CDR3 protein. The table includes 420,000 or so distinct CDR3 sequences, roughly a quarter detected once. Time point: persistent/refractory GD, antithyroid drugs over 5 years with positive TRAb. PBMCs were the source of the RNA used for TCR sequencing. Sample: peripheral blood mononuclear cells (PBMCs), taken when the disease was refractory, from a patient treated with antithyroid drugs. The origin of the receptors is a female donor with Graves disease.

On this clonotype: Since a much larger clone is just one base distant, this may be a read error. The V call is TRBV29-1, the J call TRBJ1-1, with D possibly matching TRBD1 (6 bases). Germline CDR1 reads SQVTM; CDR2 reads ANQGSEA. V dropped 5 bases and J dropped 3 bases, with 10 bases sitting between them. CDR3 length: 12 residues. This chain's CDR3 is CSVKRGYTEAFF. The CDR3 DNA is TGCAGCGTTAAGAGGGGGTACACTGAAGCTTTCTTT.

In the case of this clonotype: A much larger clone differs from this one at a single base, so this may be a read error. The chain has TRBV28 and TRBJ2-2; D not resolved. This CDR3 region has 11 residues. Trimming left V 1 base short and J 7 bases short, with 1 base between. Germline V lookup: CDR1 MDHEN, CDR2 SYDVKM. CDR3 coding DNA: TGTGCCAGCAGTTTATTCGGGGAGCTGTTTTTT. Translating gives CASSLFGELFF. The full variable domain, completed using reference TRBV28 and TRBJ2-2, is DVKVTQSSRYLVKRTGEKVFLECVQDMDHENMFWYRQDPGLGLRLIYFSYDVKMKEKGDIPEGYSVSREKKERFSLILESASTNQTSMYLCASSLFGELFFGEGSRLTVL.

The rearrangement joins TRBV12-3 or TRBV12-4 to TRBJ1-3; D may be TRBD1 (6 bases). CDR3 size: 14 residues. The V end was cut by 1 base, the J end by 8 bases, with 12 bases between. The CDR3 region has the DNA TGTGCCAGCAGTTTAGTATCAGGGGCACACACCATATATTTT. It translates to CASSLVSGAHTIYF.

A note on this clonotype: This sequence may be a read error, since a much larger clone differs from it by one base. This is likely a read error, given that the CDR3 carries no conserved phenylalanine or tryptophan at its end. This chain uses TRBV7-8 with TRBJ1-1; D call uncertain. Germline assignment: CDR1 SGHVS and CDR2 FQNEAQ. The CDR3 is 13 residues long. The germline V and J ends were trimmed by 6 bases and 1 base, with 9 bases remaining between them. Written as DNA, the CDR3 is TGTGCCAGCAGGGGATCAGGGAACACTGAAGCTTTCCTT. Translating it yields CASRGSGNTEAFL.

This chain links TRBV6-2 or TRBV6-3 with TRBJ2-7; 10 bases match TRBD2. CDR1 MNHEY and CDR2 SVGEGT come from the germline V gene. After removal of 4 bases from V and 6 bases from J, the junction contained 6 bases not matched to a gene. The CDR3 covers 14 residues. The CDR3 is CASSLLAGFTEQYF. For the CDR3, the DNA is TGTGCCAGCAGTTTACTAGCGGGATTTACCGAGCAGTACTTC.

V and J are TRBV7-2 and TRBJ1-4; tentatively, D is TRBD1 (6 bases). The CDR3 spans 16 residues. Trimming took 4 bases from V and 4 from J, leaving 16 bases between them. Germline V CDR1 and CDR2: SGHTA, FQGNSA. DNA for the CDR3: TGTGCCAGCAGCTACAATACAGGGCAGGGTAATGAAAAACTGTTTTTT. Residues: CASSYNTGQGNEKLFF.

This clonotype has a handful of counts. This chain links TRBV3-1 with TRBJ1-6, with a weak D call TRBD1 (6 bases). CDR1 LGHDT and CDR2 YNNKEL come from the germline V gene (reference sequence). The CDR3 is 16 amino acids. The germline V and J ends were trimmed by 0 bases and 7 bases, with 13 bases remaining between them. The CDR3 nucleotides are TGTGCCAGCAGCCAAGAGGGCGGGGGGCTGAATTCACCCCTCCACTTT. It codes for CASSQEGGGLNSPLHF.

This rearrangement joins TRBV10-1 to TRBJ2-3, with 10 bases fitting TRBD2. Germline values: CDR1 WNHNN, CDR2 SYGVQD (reference sequence). The CDR3 is 16 residues long. The trim removed 6 bases at V and 3 bases at J, leaving 9 bases unmatched. The CDR3, as DNA: TGCGCCAGCAGCCGGACTAGCGGACAAAAAACAGATACGCAGTATTTT. It encodes CASSRTSGQKTDTQYF.

In the case of this clonotype: The junction departs from germline at one end; a sequencing error may be responsible. The chain combines TRBV19 with TRBJ1-4, with 9 nucleotides matching TRBD1. CDR1 is LNHDA and CDR2 is SQIVND in the germline V gene (reference sequence). The CDR3 is 16 amino acids. The CDR3 sequence is CASTPGQGLTNEKLLF. CDR3 nucleotide sequence: TGTGCCAGTACGCCGGGACAGGGTCTAACTAATGAAAAACTGCTTTTT.

The chain carries TRBV5-1 and TRBJ2-1, with D unclear. The CDR3 length is 14 residues. With 0 bases removed from V and 6 bases from J, the gap between germline ends came to 10 bases. Germline CDR1 and CDR2: SGHRS and YFSETQ. CDR3 in amino acids: CASSLAWGSNEQFF. For the CDR3, the DNA is TGCGCCAGCAGCTTGGCTTGGGGAAGCAATGAGCAGTTCTTC. The full variable domain, with the rest looked up from reference TRBV5-1 and TRBJ2-1, is KAGVTQTPRYLIKTRGQQVTLSCSPISGHRSVSWYQQTPGQGLQFLFEYFSETQRNKGNFPGRFSGRQFSNSRSEMNVSTLELGDSALYLCASSLAWGSNEQFFGPGTRLTVL.

The gene calls are TRBV28 and TRBJ1-6; D is uncertain. V was pared by 6 bases and J by 9 bases, with 18 bases between. The CDR3 has 15 amino acids. Per the germline V gene, CDR1 is MDHEN and CDR2 is SYDVKM. The CDR3 sequence is CASSPRRNGRSPLHF. The CDR3 DNA sequence: TGTGCCAGCAGCCCCCGCCGGAACGGGCGTTCACCCCTCCACTTT.

This clonotype has a single count. The rearrangement links TRBV29-1 to TRBJ1-3, with a tentative D call TRBD1 (5 bases). CDR1 and CDR2 (germline): SQVTM, ANQGSEA. The CDR3 extends over 15 amino acids. The V end was cut by 3 bases, the J end by 1 base, with 13 bases between. The CDR3 DNA reads as TGCAGCGTTGAGACTATGGGGCGGTCTGGAAACACCATATATTTT. Amino acid sequence: CSVETMGRSGNTIYF.

In this sample, this clonotype turned up a few times. The chain combines TRBV3-1 with TRBJ2-7; D might be TRBD1 or TRBD2, each matching 5 bases. Trimming stripped 5 bases from V and 1 base from J, with 15 bases between. The CDR3 extends over 15 amino acids. Per the germline V gene, CDR1 is LGHDT and CDR2 is YNNKEL (reference sequence). Written as DNA, the CDR3 is TGTGCCAGCAGCAATCGGGGCCTAGTGTCCTACGAGCAGTACTTC. Translation: CASSNRGLVSYEQYF.

The V call is TRBV5-1, the J call TRBJ2-5; 7 bases are a match to TRBD2. CDR1 and CDR2 (germline): SGHRS, YFSETQ. Trimming removed 3 bases from V and 4 bases from J; junction bases left unmatched: 9. The CDR3 totals 15 residues. CDR3 sequence: CASSSVGGWRETQYF. CDR3 DNA: TGCGCCAGCAGCTCCGTGGGGGGGTGGAGAGAGACCCAGTACTTC. The variable domain in full, with the rest retrieved from reference TRBV5-1 and TRBJ2-5, is KAGVTQTPRYLIKTRGQQVTLSCSPISGHRSVSWYQQTPGQGLQFLFEYFSETQRNKGNFPGRFSGRQFSNSRSEMNVSTLELGDSALYLCASSSVGGWRETQYFGPGTRLLVL.

V usage is TRBV7-2 and J usage is TRBJ2-5; no clear D. The CDR3 covers 13 residues. The V gene's germline CDR1 is SGHTA and CDR2 FQGNSA. V lost 3 bases and J 2 bases, leaving 7 bases between the germline ends. The CDR3, as DNA: TGTGCCAGCAGCTTTGTGGAGCAAGAGACCCAGTACTTC. Protein product: CASSFVEQETQYF.

The chain links TRBV6-2 or TRBV6-3 to TRBJ2-6; D perhaps matches TRBD1 (7 bases). The CDR3 consists of 19 residues. Trimming stripped 0 bases from V and 1 base from J, with 16 bases between. In germline, CDR1 is MNHEY, CDR2 SVGEGT. The DNA of the CDR3 is TGTGCCAGCAGTTACTCGTCGGTCAGGGGGGTTTCTGGGGCCAACGTCCTGACTTTC. Its translation: CASSYSSVRGVSGANVLTF.

The rearrangement joins TRBV20-1 to TRBJ2-7, with D possibly being TRBD2 (6 bases). Germline V lookup: CDR1 DFQATT, CDR2 SNEGSKA (reference sequence). Trimming stripped 3 bases from V and 3 bases from J, with 21 bases between. The CDR3 runs 16 residues. This chain's CDR3 is CSASNTRRGFDYEQYF. The CDR3 nucleotides read TGCAGTGCTAGTAATACTAGGAGGGGTTTTGACTACGAGCAGTACTTC.

The J gene is TRBJ1-6, the V gene TRBV9; a possible D gene is TRBD1 (5 bases). The CDR3 is 14 amino acids. From germline, CDR1 is SGDLS and CDR2 YYNGEE. V gave up 1 base and J gave up 7 bases, with 9 bases separating them. CDR3 coding DNA: TGTGCCAGCAGCGTACGGGACGGCAATTCACCCCTCCACTTT. Protein sequence: CASSVRDGNSPLHF. The full variable domain, in which reference TRBV9 and TRBJ1-6 provide the parts outside the CDR3, is DSGVTQTPKHLITATGQRVTLRCSPRSGDLSVYWYQQSLDQGLQFLIQYYNGEERAKGNILERFSAQQFPDLHSELNLSSLELGDSALYFCASSVRDGNSPLHFGNGTRLTVT.

The sample holds many counts of this clonotype. The rearrangement links TRBV7-3 to TRBJ1-1; D not certain. This CDR3 has 14 residues. Deletions cut 3 bases from V and 0 bases from J, with 8 bases between. Germline V lookup: CDR1 SGHTA, CDR2 FQGTGA. For the CDR3, the DNA is TGTGCCAGCAGCTTCGGAGTATTGAACACTGAAGCTTTCTTT. Protein product: CASSFGVLNTEAFF.

The chain's CDR3 is CASRVYNEQFF. CDR3 nucleotide sequence: TGTGCCAGCAGGGTATACAATGAGCAGTTCTTC. The V call is TRBV28, the J call TRBJ2-1; D call uncertain. Germline assignment: CDR1 MDHEN and CDR2 SYDVKM. The V and J ends lost 6 bases and 4 bases respectively, with 4 bases between them. The CDR3 runs 11 residues.

CDR3 sequence reads: CSAGGRASYEQYF. The CDR3 bases are TGCAGTGCGGGCGGGCGGGCGTCCTACGAGCAGTACTTC. V is TRBV20-1 and J is TRBJ2-7; possible D gene TRBD2, 5 bases. The ends were cut back, 6 bases at V and 1 base at J, with 13 bases in the middle. The CDR3 loop spans 13 amino acids. The germline V gene has CDR1 DFQATT and CDR2 SNEGSKA (reference sequence).

The chain joins TRBV13 to TRBJ2-7; 10 bases match TRBD2. The CDR3 runs to 18 residues. The V segment lost 5 bases and the J segment 1 base; nucleotides outside the gene matches: 14. The germline V gene has CDR1 PRHDT and CDR2 FYEKMQ (reference sequence). CDR3 in amino acids: CASSPAEREGLDSYEQYF. In DNA, the CDR3 is TGTGCCAGCAGCCCCGCGGAGCGGGAGGGCCTAGATTCCTACGAGCAGTACTTC.

This clonotype was counted ten times or more. DNA for the CDR3: TGTGCCAGCAGTTCGCTATTTAGAACCGGGGAGCTGTTTTTT. Translating it yields CASSSLFRTGELFF. The rearrangement uses TRBV28 and TRBJ2-2; D remains unclear. Deletions cut 4 bases from V and 5 bases from J, with 11 bases between. The germline CDR1 and CDR2 sequences are MDHEN and SYDVKM. There are 14 residues in the CDR3.